These T cell receptor beta chains were read from a single sample in a study of response to subunit inactivated influenza vaccine. TCRdb re-derived calls from the RT-PCR reads in MiXCR, one entry per CDR3 protein. The table includes 500,000 to 550,000 distinct CDR3 sequences, approximately 7.3% detected once. Sequenced material: PBMCs from blood, taken about 24 months after vaccination. These receptors were collected from a man aged 50-75 years who received an inactivated influenza vaccine. CDR3s include the opening cysteine and the closing phenylalanine or tryptophan. A D gene is named only where the DNA matches it firmly. Size tells how often a clone was seen (once, few, many) or the class of an expanded clone, and some rows leave it out.

v_gene,j_gene,d_gene,abundance,CDR3nt,CDR3aa
TRBV27,TRBJ2-7,-,few,TGTGCCAGCAGCCGGGCAGCCACCTACGAGCAGTACTTC,CASSRAATYEQYF
TRBV5-1,TRBJ2-6,-,-,TGCGCCAGCAGCTTGATGGTCGGCTCTGGGGCCAACGTCCTGACTTTC,CASSLMVGSGANVLTF
TRBV27,TRBJ1-2,-,-,TGTGCCAGCAGTCGGTCAGGGGTCGTCAAGAACTATGGCTACACCTTC,CASSRSGVVKNYGYTF
TRBV6-5,TRBJ1-5,-,many,TGTGCCAGCAGTTACGGGGCGGCAGGGGAACAGCCCCAGCATTTT,CASSYGAAGEQPQHF
TRBV3-1,TRBJ2-7,-,many,TGTGCCAGCAGCCAAGATTTCCGGGACGAGCAGTACTTC,CASSQDFRDEQYF
TRBV19,TRBJ1-6,-,-,TGTGCCAGTAGTAGCACAGGGAATAATTCACCCCTCCACTTT,CASSSTGNNSPLHF
TRBV14,TRBJ2-1,-,few,TGTGCCAGCAGACCCCCTGGCGGAGCCTACAATGAGCAGTTCTTC,CASRPPGGAYNEQFF
TRBV7-3,TRBJ2-1,TRBD1,few,TGTGCCAGCAGCCTAAGGGACAGCAACAATGAGCAGTTCTTC,CASSLRDSNNEQFF
TRBV20-1,TRBJ2-7,-,few,TGCAGTGCTTCAGAGTTCGACATATTTCGGGCCTACGAGCAGTACTTC,CSASEFDIFRAYEQYF
TRBV27,TRBJ2-7,-,-,TGTGCCAGCAGTGAGAGAGCCGGAGGCTACGAGCAGTACTTC,CASSERAGGYEQYF
TRBV20-1,TRBJ1-3,-,few,TGCAGTGCTCTGGACCGTTCGGGTTCTCGTAACACCATATATTTT,CSALDRSGSRNTIYF
TRBV4-1,TRBJ2-6,-,-,TGCGCCAGCAGCCAAGAACAGCGCTCTGGGGCCAACGTCCTGACTTTC,CASSQEQRSGANVLTF
TRBV7-9,TRBJ2-7,-,few,TGTGCCAGCAGCTTAGTAGGGGTCGGCGAGCAGTACTTC,CASSLVGVGEQYF
TRBV12-3/TRBV12-4,TRBJ1-2,-,many,TGTGCCAGCAGTTTGGATTGGTCTGGCTACACCTTC,CASSLDWSGYTF
TRBV25-1,TRBJ1-6,TRBD1,few,TGTGCCAGCAGTGCGGACAGGCTCTATAATTCACCCCTCCACTTT,CASSADRLYNSPLHF
TRBV7-9,TRBJ2-4,TRBD1,-,TGTGCCAGCAGCCCCGTGTCGGGACAGGGCGTCAAAAACATTCAGTACTTC,CASSPVSGQGVKNIQYF
TRBV7-9,TRBJ2-1,-,few,TGTGCCAGCAGCTTAGGACCAGGGTCAATTGAGCAGTTCTTC,CASSLGPGSIEQFF
TRBV4-1,TRBJ2-1,-,few,TGCGCCAGCAGCCAAGTAGGGACCTACAATGAGCAGTTCTTC,CASSQVGTYNEQFF
TRBV6-2/TRBV6-3,TRBJ2-7,TRBD1,few,TGTGCCAGCAGAGGGACAGGGGCCTACGAGCAGTACTTC,CASRGTGAYEQYF
TRBV11-2,TRBJ2-3,TRBD2,many,TGTGCCAGCAGCTTAGGCCTGTGGACTAGCTTAGATACGCAGTATTTT,CASSLGLWTSLDTQYF
TRBV20-1,TRBJ2-3,TRBD2,-,TGCAGTGCTAAACTAGCGGCATCCACAGATACGCAGTATTTT,CSAKLAASTDTQYF
TRBV7-9,TRBJ2-1,-,-,TGTGCCAGCGGCGATAGGGGCGGGTCCTACAATGAGCAGTTCTTC,CASGDRGGSYNEQFF
TRBV3-1,TRBJ2-7,-,many,TGTGCCAGCAGCCAAGAAGAGGGGGTTTTCACCTACGAGCAGTACTTC,CASSQEEGVFTYEQYF
TRBV29-1,TRBJ2-3,-,-,TGCAGCGTTCCTAAAACGGATACGCAGTATTTT,CSVPKTDTQYF
TRBV20-1,TRBJ2-5,TRBD2,many,TGCAGTGCTATCCGGGGGGAGAAGACCCAGTACTTC,CSAIRGEKTQYF
TRBV29-1,TRBJ2-3,TRBD2,many,TGCAGCGTTGATGGGACTAGCGGGTATAGCACAGATACGCAGTATTTT,CSVDGTSGYSTDTQYF
TRBV20-1,TRBJ2-5,-,-,TGCAGTGCTAGACTAGTAGGGGGAGAGACCCAGTACTTC,CSARLVGGETQYF
TRBV25-1,TRBJ2-5,-,many,TGTGCCAGCAGTGGATGGCAGGGAGAAGAGACCCAGTACTTC,CASSGWQGEETQYF